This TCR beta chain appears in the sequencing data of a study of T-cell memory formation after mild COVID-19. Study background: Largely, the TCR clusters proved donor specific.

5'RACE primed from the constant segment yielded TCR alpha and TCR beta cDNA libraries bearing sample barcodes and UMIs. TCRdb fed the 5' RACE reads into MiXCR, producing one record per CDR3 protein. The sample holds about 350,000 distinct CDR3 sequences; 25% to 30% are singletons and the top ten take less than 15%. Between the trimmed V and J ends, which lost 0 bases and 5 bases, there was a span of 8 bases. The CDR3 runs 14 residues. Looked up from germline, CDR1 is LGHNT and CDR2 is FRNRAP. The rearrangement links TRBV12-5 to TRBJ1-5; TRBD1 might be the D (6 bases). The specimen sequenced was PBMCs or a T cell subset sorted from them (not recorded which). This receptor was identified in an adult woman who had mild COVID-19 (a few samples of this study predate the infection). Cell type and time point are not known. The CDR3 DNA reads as TGTGCTAGTGGTTTGGTAGGGGGGCATCAGCCCCAGCATTTT. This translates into CASGLVGGHQPQHF.